The 17 T cell receptor beta chains given below trace back to one sample, sequenced in a study of cytomegalovirus exposure and HLA in healthy donors. PCR was performed using 60 Vbeta and 13 Jbeta primers. The repertoire was sequenced with immunoSEQ multiplex PCR; TCRdb's copy has only in-frame clones and lacks some. The sample comprises around 200,000 clones, roughly 85% of which are singletons, and around 2.3% rests with the top ten. The sequencing sample was made of PBMCs. The receptors originated from a woman aged 50 to 60 in good health and CMV-seronegative.

The rearrangement joins TRBV7-6 to TRBJ2-5; tentatively, D is TRBD1 (6 bases). TRBJ2-7 explains the end of the DNA better; the J call may be wrong. This CDR3 is built from 15 residues. Germline V gene data show CDR1 as SGHVS and CDR2 as FNYEAQ. CDR3 sequence (DNA): TGTGCCAGCAGCTTCAGGGGCGCTTCGATCTACGAGCAGTACTTC. Amino acids: CASSFRGASIYEQYF.

V gene TRBV7-9 combines with J gene TRBJ2-7; 8 bases align to TRBD1. This CDR3 contains 13 residues. V shed 5 bases, J shed 7 bases, and the junction held 7 bases outside the gene matches. CDR1 is SEHNR and CDR2 is FQNEAQ in the germline V gene (reference sequence). The CDR3 DNA follows: TGTGCCAGCAGCACGGGGACAGGTGGGGAGCAGTACTTC. Encoded protein: CASSTGTGGEQYF.

V is TRBV6-5 and J is TRBJ2-1; tentatively, D is TRBD2 (6 bases). Per the germline V gene, CDR1 is MNHEY and CDR2 is SVGAGI. The V gene lost 7 bases and the J gene lost 7 bases, with 17 bases spanning the gap. This CDR3 is built from 14 residues. CDR3 in DNA: TGTGCCAGCAAAAGCGGGCCCAATCTGAATGAGCAGTTCTTC. Translating gives CASKSGPNLNEQFF.

This chain uses TRBV11-2 with TRBJ1-2; possibly TRBD1 for D (5 bases). There are 15 residues in the CDR3. CDR1 SGHAT and CDR2 FQNNGV come from the germline V gene. Trimming shortened V by 5 bases and J by 6 bases, and 19 bases separated the two germline ends. CDR3 residues: CASSPSDGGSNGYTF. In nucleotides, the CDR3 is TGTGCCAGCAGCCCCTCAGACGGGGGGTCGAATGGCTACACCTTC.

V gene TRBV7-2 combines with J gene TRBJ2-5, with 10 positions matching TRBD2. CDR1 is SGHTA, CDR2 FQGNSA, per germline. The V segment lost 9 bases and the J segment 1 base; nucleotides outside the gene matches: 14. There are 17 residues in the CDR3. The CDR3, as DNA: TGTGCCAGAGCATCTACTAGCGGGGCTCGGTTCCAAGAGACCCAGTACTTC. Translation gives CARASTSGARFQETQYF.

The chain uses TRBV30 and TRBJ2-5; 10 nucleotides align to TRBD1. The V and J ends lost 3 bases and 4 bases, in that order; junction bases with no gene match: 8. This CDR3 region has 15 residues. CDR1 and CDR2 from the germline V gene are GTSNPN and SVGIG (reference sequence). Here the CDR3 reads CAWSQTGGSGETQYF. CDR3 in DNA: TGTGCCTGGAGCCAGACAGGGGGCTCGGGAGAGACCCAGTACTTC.

This chain uses TRBV6-6 with TRBJ1-4; 8 bases line up with TRBD1. Germline V CDR1 and CDR2: MNHNY, SVGAGI (reference sequence). The CDR3 spans 13 residues. The trim removed 6 bases at V and 5 bases at J, leaving 2 bases unmatched. CDR3 protein: CASRQGVNEKLFF. CDR3 DNA: TGTGCCAGCAGACAGGGGGTGAATGAAAAACTGTTTTTT.

The J gene is TRBJ2-1, the V gene TRBV2; no firm D call. The CDR3 spans 17 residues. The germline CDR1 and CDR2 sequences are SNHLY and FYNNEI. V dropped 6 bases and J dropped 4 bases, with 22 bases sitting between them. CDR3: CASRLVAIQRLYNEQFF. The CDR3 DNA sequence: TGTGCCAGCAGACTCGTAGCCATACAACGGCTTTACAATGAGCAGTTCTTC.

The count of this clone is one. This chain links TRBV7-9 with TRBJ2-7; unclear D gene. The V and J ends lost 1 base and 5 bases respectively, with 6 bases between them. Germline V lookup: CDR1 SEHNR, CDR2 FQNEAQ (reference sequence). The CDR3 is 12 residues long. CDR3 DNA sequence: TGTGCCAGCAGCTTAGTTCGGGACGAGCAGTACTTC. Encoded protein: CASSLVRDEQYF.

This clone is a singleton in its sample. The chain couples TRBV18 to TRBJ2-1; a weak D match, TRBD2 (5 bases). Trimming removed 6 bases at V and 0 bases at J, with 6 bases between. The germline V gene has CDR1 KGHSH and CDR2 LQKENI. The CDR3 covers 13 residues. CDR3 protein: CASSRDSYNEQFF. The CDR3 DNA is TGTGCCAGCTCCCGGGACTCCTACAATGAGCAGTTCTTC. Complete variable domain (other parts from reference TRBV18 and TRBJ2-1): NAGVMQNPRHLVRRRGQEARLRCSPMKGHSHVYWYRQLPEEGLKFMVYLQKENIIDESGMPKERFSAEFPKEGPSILRIQQVVRGDSAAYFCASSRDSYNEQFFGPGTRLTVL.

The rearrangement links TRBV29-1 to TRBJ1-1, with D possibly matching TRBD1 (5 bases). The germline CDR1 and CDR2 sequences are SQVTM and ANQGSEA. The CDR3 runs 14 residues. Between the trimmed V and J ends, which lost 5 bases and 0 bases, there was a span of 13 bases. The CDR3 region has the DNA TGCAGCGTTAAGGGGAACCCTATGAACACTGAAGCTTTCTTT. Amino acid sequence: CSVKGNPMNTEAFF.

The rearrangement joins TRBV25-1 to TRBJ1-6, with D perhaps TRBD1 (6 bases). This CDR3 spans 15 amino acids. V dropped 7 bases and J dropped 7 bases, with 17 bases sitting between them. Per the germline V gene, CDR1 is MGHDK and CDR2 is SYGVNS. In DNA, the CDR3 is TGTGCCAGCAACCAATACAGGGAAGGCAATTCACCCCTCCACTTT. It encodes CASNQYREGNSPLHF.

V is TRBV7-9 and J is TRBJ2-6; 7 bases agree with TRBD2. CDR1 and CDR2 from the germline V gene are SEHNR and FQNEAQ (reference sequence). The CDR3 contains 15 residues. V trimming: 5 bases; J trimming: 2 bases; junction bases outside the gene matches: 3. CDR3 residues: CASSHTSAGANVLTF. In DNA, the CDR3 is TGTGCCAGCAGCCACACTAGCGCTGGGGCCAACGTCCTGACTTTC.

The chain is built from TRBV28 and TRBJ1-5; 8 bases agree with TRBD1. The CDR3 contains 13 residues. Looked up from germline, CDR1 is MDHEN and CDR2 is SYDVKM. V trimming: 5 bases; J trimming: 4 bases; junction bases outside the gene matches: 1. The CDR3 nucleotides read TGTGCCAGCAGTGGGACAGGAAATCAGCCCCAGCATTTT. It is translated as CASSGTGNQPQHF.

This clone showed up just once. This CDR3 is CASIGSSYNEQFF. CDR3 DNA sequence: TGTGCCAGTATTGGGAGCTCCTACAATGAGCAGTTCTTC. The rearrangement links TRBV19 to TRBJ2-1; possible D gene TRBD2, 5 bases. Germline V gives CDR1 LNHDA, CDR2 SQIVND (reference sequence). The CDR3 spans 13 residues. Trimming stripped 7 bases from V and 0 bases from J, with 7 bases between.

The chain employs TRBV27 and TRBJ2-7, with 7 bases aligning to TRBD1. J was trimmed by 4 bases and V by 5 bases; bases with no gene match: 5. Germline V CDR1 and CDR2: MNHEY, SMNVEV (reference sequence). The CDR3 spans 13 residues. CDR3 in amino acids: CASSPGTAYEQYF. CDR3 coding DNA: TGTGCCAGCAGTCCTGGGACAGCGTACGAGCAGTACTTC.

The genes are TRBV5-1 and TRBJ1-4; TRBD1 matches 7 bases. J was trimmed by 3 bases and V by 0 bases; bases with no gene match: 5. CDR3 length: 16 residues. The germline gives CDR1 SGHRS, CDR2 YFSETQ. CDR3 in amino acids: CASSLGQGRPNEKLFF. CDR3 in DNA: TGCGCCAGCAGCTTGGGACAGGGAAGGCCTAATGAAAAACTGTTTTTT. The full variable domain, completed using reference TRBV5-1 and TRBJ1-4, is KAGVTQTPRYLIKTRGQQVTLSCSPISGHRSVSWYQQTPGQGLQFLFEYFSETQRNKGNFPGRFSGRQFSNSRSEMNVSTLELGDSALYLCASSLGQGRPNEKLFFGSGTQLSVL.